The text below deals with one TCR beta chain. In this sample, this clonotype turned up many times. Its target antigen remains unknown. Per-base qualities were not stored, and no clone one base away is much larger. Set within a cohort of healthcare workers in London, UK, this nested case-control study involved weekly PCR testing of nasopharyngeal swabs along with blood sampling. Healthcare workers were recruited between 23 and 31 March 2020, during the week of the UK lockdown, and were followed weekly for up to roughly 15 weeks. This record belongs to a study of early T cells in non-severe SARS-CoV-2 infection (TCRdb year 2021). About the full investigation: TCR sequencing used bulk RNA from unsorted whole blood, so alpha and beta chains could not be paired. What the research found in general, with its limitations: Matching against VDJdb was skewed toward anti-spike CD8 responses, likely underestimated virus-specific expansions, and missed private and CD4 specificities.

Libraries were constructed by 5' RACE. Sequencer: NextSeq 500. In the TCR library protocol, unique molecular identifiers were attached to individual cDNA molecules to correct for PCR bias and sequencing error. TCR alpha and beta chains were both sequenced, and the abundances of alpha and beta sequences in each sample were closely correlated with each other. The published analysis was carried out like this. Decombinator V4 was used to perform V gene, J gene and CDR3 annotation of TCR sequences. Expanded TCRs were defined as changing significantly between any two time points under a Poisson model with p below 0.0001. TCR abundances were normalised to the total number of TCRs sequenced per sample and were expressed as counts per million. TRAV1-2 paired with TRAJ12, TRAJ20 or TRAJ33 defined MAIT TCRs, while TRAV10 paired with TRAJ18 defined iNKT TCRs. VDJdb, accessed 1 November 2021, was searched for CMV, EBV and SARS-CoV-2 annotated TCRs, with TCRs annotated for multiple antigens excluded. TCRdb redid the processing of the public reads, applying fastp at Q25 and MiXCR, and retained in-frame beta chains. One record per CDR3 amino acid sequence lists the most common genes and DNA. The V and J calls here are based on TCRdb, not the publication. The sample table records approximately 89,000 distinct CDR3 sequences; around 15% of these occur just once. The ten largest clones add up to under 4% of the sample.

CDR1 and CDR2, per the germline V gene, are MNHNS and SASEGT. Trimming removed 7 bases from V and 5 bases from J, leaving 14 bases between the germline ends. The CDR3 covers 13 residues, taking in both the cysteine and the phenylalanine. Only the CDR3 region is kept as DNA, spanning 39 bases read in frame from base 1. This receptor was obtained from an adult who was a healthcare worker with PCR-confirmed SARS-CoV-2 infection or an uninfected control (not recorded which). The chain links TRBV6-1 with TRBJ2-5; the D gene is perhaps TRBD2, on 8 matching bases. The material sequenced was whole blood. The bases read TGTGCCAGCACACAGGGGACTAGGGAGACCCAGTACTTC. This yields the protein CASTQGTRETQYF.